These 9 T cell receptor beta chains share one sample of origin, sequenced in a study of blood T cell repertoires in COVID-19. The method was immunoSEQ multiplex PCR; TCRdb's version includes in-frame clones alone and lacks a portion of them. The data hold 200,000 to 250,000 clones, with about 86% observed a single time. Sequences were obtained from peripheral blood. Receptors were obtained from a man older than 75 with acute or convalescent COVID-19.

This chain connects TRBV7-9 to TRBJ2-3, with TRBD2 matching 11 bases. The CDR3 sequence is 15 residues long. Germline CDR1 SEHNR, CDR2 FQNEAQ (reference sequence). V dropped 1 base and J dropped 6; count of bases not matched to a gene: 3. The CDR3 DNA is TGTGCCAGCAGCTTAGAAGCTAGCGGGGGGGATACGCAGTATTTT. Protein sequence: CASSLEASGGDTQYF.

This rearrangement joins TRBV5-1 to TRBJ2-6; a weak D match, TRBD1 (5 bases). This CDR3 contains 16 residues. Trimming shortened V by 4 bases and J by 0 bases, and 11 bases separated the two germline ends. Germline CDR1 SGHRS, CDR2 YFSETQ. The CDR3 nucleotides read TGCGCCAGCAGCCCCCCCAGGGCCTCTGGGGCCAACGTCCTGACTTTC. This codes for CASSPPRASGANVLTF.

This clone was seen a single time. V is TRBV3-1 (or the pseudogene TRBV3-2) and J is TRBJ1-1; TRBD1 aligns across 8 bases. The CDR3 consists of 19 residues. Germline CDR1 and CDR2: LGHDT and YNNKEL (reference sequence). V shed 4 bases, J shed 6 bases, and the junction held 22 bases outside the gene matches. The CDR3, as DNA: TGTGCCAGCAGCCTCTGGGGGGGCAGGGGGCGCAATGTTGTCTCTGAAGCTTTCTTT. Translation: CASSLWGGRGRNVVSEAFF.

This clone was counted once. The CDR3 nucleotides read TGTGCCAGCAGTGAAAGAGGTGGTTCCTATGGCTACACCTTC. Translation: CASSERGGSYGYTF. The rearrangement joins TRBV2 to TRBJ1-2; no clear D. The germline V and J ends were trimmed by 2 bases and 4 bases, with 11 bases remaining between them. This CDR3 is built from 14 residues. Germline V CDR1 and CDR2: SNHLY, FYNNEI.

CDR3 region: CASSLAVDRGHYGYTF. The CDR3 nucleotides are TGTGCCAGCAGCTTAGCCGTGGACAGGGGGCACTATGGCTACACCTTC. This chain connects TRBV7-2 to TRBJ1-2; 11 bases are a match to TRBD1. V lost 0 bases and J lost 3; bases outside the gene matches: 3. Germline loops: CDR1 SGHTA, CDR2 FQGNSA. The CDR3 is 16 residues long.

V is TRBV5-4 and J is TRBJ1-1; possibly TRBD1 for D (6 bases). Trimming pared 5 bases from V and 5 bases from J, leaving 16 bases between. The CDR3 runs 14 residues. In germline, CDR1 is SGHNT, CDR2 YYREEE (reference sequence). The CDR3 protein is CASSDTGRRTEAFF. The CDR3 DNA reads TGTGCCAGCAGTGATACAGGGCGCCGGACTGAAGCTTTCTTT. The whole variable domain, filled in from reference TRBV5-4 and TRBJ1-1, reads ETGVTQSPTHLIKTRGQQVTLRCSSQSGHNTVSWYQQALGQGPQFIFQYYREEENGRGNFPPRFSGLQFPNYSSELNVNALELDDSALYLCASSDTGRRTEAFFGQGTRLTVV.

The gene calls are TRBV29-1 and TRBJ2-1; 12 bases map to TRBD2. The CDR3 loop spans 14 amino acids. The ends lost 3 bases at V and 8 bases at J; junction bases unmatched: 5. Germline CDR1 SQVTM, CDR2 ANQGSEA. Here the CDR3 reads CSVDLTSGRHEQFF. DNA for the CDR3: TGCAGCGTTGACTTAACTAGCGGGAGGCATGAGCAGTTCTTC.

CDR3 loop: CASSIEGRGGTDTQYF. For the CDR3, the DNA is TGTGCCAGTAGTATAGAAGGTCGGGGTGGGACAGATACGCAGTATTTT. V is TRBV19 and J is TRBJ2-3; D might be TRBD2 (5 bases). V lost 0 bases and J 3 bases, leaving 13 bases between the germline ends. The CDR3 loop spans 16 amino acids. Germline-derived CDR1 and CDR2 are LNHDA and SQIVND (reference sequence). Supplemented by reference TRBV19 and TRBJ2-3, the full variable domain reads DGGITQSPKYLFRKEGQNVTLSCEQNLNHDAMYWYRQDPGQGLRLIYYSQIVNDFQKGDIAEGYSVSREKKESFPLTVTSAQKNPTAFYLCASSIEGRGGTDTQYFGPGTRLTVL.

In its sample, this clone was seen a few times. The rearrangement joins TRBV6-1 to TRBJ1-5; D gene ambiguous. There are 15 residues in the CDR3. V lost 3 bases to trimming and J lost 4 bases, with 13 bases between them. The germline V gene has CDR1 MNHNS and CDR2 SASEGT. DNA of the CDR3: TGTGCCAGCAGTGATATGGGCGCCCGAAATCAGCCCCAGCATTTT. It codes for CASSDMGARNQPQHF.